The T cell receptor beta chain described here comes from a study of beta chain bispecific antibodies for T cell cancers (dated by TCRdb to about 2021). In terms of the full investigation: After T cells from healthy donors were cocultured with bispecific antibodies and T cell leukemia lines, the researchers used TRBV sequencing of the cells that survived to measure how much each TRBV family was depleted. On the cell surface, TRBV12 (TRBV12-3) was expressed by Jurkat cells, whereas TRBV5-5 was expressed by HPB-ALL cells.

This clonotype showed up many times. This clone's antigen is unknown. No much larger clone is present one base from it, and per-base qualities are unavailable. Here is what the overall study found, with its caveats: Leukemia cell line cells were mixed with normal T cells in each sequenced sample, and most of the targeted TRBV signal was derived from the leukemia cells rather than from the normal T cells. Cross-reactivity of the anti-TRBV5-5 antibody with TRBV5-6 was attributed to high sequence similarity between the two genes.

The libraries included unique molecular identifier barcodes, and the barcodes were used to quantify clonotypes. Qiagen AllPrep DNA/RNA Micro kits were used to isolate total RNA, and an Agilent TapeStation was used to check RNA quality. TCR beta libraries were built by 5' RACE: cDNA synthesis followed by two PCR steps using TCR beta constant-region gene-specific primers. Sequencing of the TCR beta libraries was performed on an Illumina MiSeq platform. The paper's data handling went like this. MIGEC, MiXCR and VDJtools were used to process the reads. The frequency of each clonotype was calculated as the fraction of all unique molecular identifiers in the sample that belonged to that clonotype. Nonfunctional TRBV genes listed as pseudogenes or open reading frames in IMGT, such as TRBV1, TRBV12-1 and TRBV21, were excluded. The raw public reads went through TCRdb reprocessing: fastp at Q25, MiXCR clone calling, in-frame beta chains kept. Rows are unified per CDR3 protein, each entry keeping the most common DNA and genes. The V and J calls reflect TCRdb's pipeline rather than the authors' work. This sample comprises some 20,000 distinct CDR3 sequences, about 2.6% of them detected only once. The ten largest clones capture 30% of the sample.

CDR1 and CDR2, looked up from the germline V gene, are SQVTM and ANQGSEA. Trimmed from V: 3 bases; trimmed from J: 5 bases; junction bases lacking a gene match: 8. The CDR3 covers 14 residues, taking in both the cysteine and the phenylalanine. The kept DNA is CDR3 alone, 42 bases in frame from the first base. T cells were expanded from blood mononuclear cells for approximately 3 days with either the anti-CD3 antibody OKT3 or CD3/CD28 Dynabeads. The culture conditions for expanded T cells were RPMI 1640 plus 10% fetal bovine serum, recombinant human IL-2 (100 IU/ml) and IL-7 (around 4.7 ng/ml). For cocultures, about 50,000 normal T cells were combined with about 50,000 target cells and bispecific antibody in about 92 ul and incubated for approximately 15 hours at 37 degrees C. Every bispecific antibody was made of two single-chain variable fragments expressed in a single-chain diabody format with a His tag. Healthy human donors supplied the effector T cells, with peripheral blood mononuclear cells isolated from leukapheresis samples using Ficoll density gradient centrifugation.

The chain uses TRBV29-1 and TRBJ2-3; 7 bases in the middle match TRBD1. The TCR was taken from a human donor in good health. Some clones in this sample may be carry-over from other donors' samples. The sequenced sample consisted of healthy donor T cells cultured with leukemia cells. The CDR3 region reads CSVDDRVNRDTQYF. Read as DNA, the sequence is TGCAGCGTTGATGACAGGGTAAATCGAGATACGCAGTATTTT.